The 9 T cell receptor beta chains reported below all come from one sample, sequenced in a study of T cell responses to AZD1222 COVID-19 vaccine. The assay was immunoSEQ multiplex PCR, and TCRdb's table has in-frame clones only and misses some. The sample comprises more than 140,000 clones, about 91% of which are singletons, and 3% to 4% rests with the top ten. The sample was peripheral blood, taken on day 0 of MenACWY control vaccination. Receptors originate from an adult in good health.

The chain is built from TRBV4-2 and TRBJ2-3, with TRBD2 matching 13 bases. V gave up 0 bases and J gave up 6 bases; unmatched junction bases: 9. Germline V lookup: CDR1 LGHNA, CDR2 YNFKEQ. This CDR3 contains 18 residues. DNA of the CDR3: TGTGCCAGCAGCCAAGATGTATTCGGGACTAGCGGGGCGGATACGCAGTATTTT. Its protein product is CASSQDVFGTSGADTQYF.

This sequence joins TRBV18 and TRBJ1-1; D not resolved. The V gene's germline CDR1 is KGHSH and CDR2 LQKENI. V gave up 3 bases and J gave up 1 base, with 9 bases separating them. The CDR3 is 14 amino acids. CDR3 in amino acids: CASSPTSGNTEAFF. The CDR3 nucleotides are TGTGCCAGCTCACCCACCAGCGGGAACACTGAAGCTTTCTTT.

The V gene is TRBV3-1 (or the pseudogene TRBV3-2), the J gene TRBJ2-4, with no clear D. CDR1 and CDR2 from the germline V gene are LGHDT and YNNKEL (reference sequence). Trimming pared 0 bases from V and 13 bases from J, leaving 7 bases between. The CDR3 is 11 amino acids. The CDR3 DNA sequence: TGTGCCAGCAGCCAAGAAGACGCGCAGTACTTC. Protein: CASSQEDAQYF.

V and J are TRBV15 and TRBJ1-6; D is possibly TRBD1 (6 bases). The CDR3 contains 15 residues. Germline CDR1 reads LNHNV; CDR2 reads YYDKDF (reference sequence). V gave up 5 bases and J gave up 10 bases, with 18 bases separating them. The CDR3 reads CATSGGGGWESPLHF. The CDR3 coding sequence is TGTGCCACCAGCGGGGGCGGCGGGTGGGAGTCACCCCTCCACTTT.

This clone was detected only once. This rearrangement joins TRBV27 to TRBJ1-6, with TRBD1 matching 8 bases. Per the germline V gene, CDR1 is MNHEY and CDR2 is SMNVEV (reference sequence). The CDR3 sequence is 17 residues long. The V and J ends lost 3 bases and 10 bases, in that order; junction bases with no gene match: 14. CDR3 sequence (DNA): TGTGCCAGCAGTTTCCATCGGACAGGGAGCAGTCGATCACCCCTCCACTTT. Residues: CASSFHRTGSSRSPLHF.

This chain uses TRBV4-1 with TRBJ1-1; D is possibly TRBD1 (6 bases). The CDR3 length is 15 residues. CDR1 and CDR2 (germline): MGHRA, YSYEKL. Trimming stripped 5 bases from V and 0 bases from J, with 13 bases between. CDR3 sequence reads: CASSKSGGMNTEAFF. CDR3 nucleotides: TGCGCCAGCAGCAAGAGTGGGGGCATGAACACTGAAGCTTTCTTT.

The chain's CDR3 is CASSQVYLLREGYEQYF. The CDR3 DNA is TGCGCCAGCAGCCAAGTTTATCTATTGCGGGAGGGCTACGAGCAGTACTTC. This chain connects TRBV4-1 to TRBJ2-7, with 9 bases identical to TRBD2. CDR1 and CDR2 from the germline V gene are MGHRA and YSYEKL. The CDR3 is made up of 17 amino acids. Trimming removed 1 base from V and 3 bases from J; junction bases left unmatched: 10.

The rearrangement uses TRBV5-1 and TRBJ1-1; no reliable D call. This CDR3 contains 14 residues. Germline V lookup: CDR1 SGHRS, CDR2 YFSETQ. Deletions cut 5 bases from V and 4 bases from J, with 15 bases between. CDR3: CASRKVEASTEAFF. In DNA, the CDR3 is TGCGCCAGCAGGAAGGTGGAGGCGAGCACTGAAGCTTTCTTT.

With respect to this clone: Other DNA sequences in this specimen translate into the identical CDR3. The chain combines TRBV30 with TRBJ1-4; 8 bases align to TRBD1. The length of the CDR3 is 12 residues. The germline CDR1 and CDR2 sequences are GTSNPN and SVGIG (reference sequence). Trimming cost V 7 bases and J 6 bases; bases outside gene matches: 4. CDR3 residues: CASGQGDEKLFF. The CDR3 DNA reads TGTGCCTCCGGACAGGGCGATGAAAAACTGTTTTTT.